One sample yielded the 28 T cell receptor beta chains listed below, sequenced in a study of identifying expanded T cells in peripheral blood. Data came from immunoSEQ multiplex PCR; TCRdb stores just in-frame clones and leaves some out. The profile shows about 82,000 clones, around 90% of them singletons. Material: blood. The receptors here all came from a person aged 18-70 years in good health.

The chain uses TRBV9 and TRBJ2-2; 9 nucleotides line up with TRBD2. J was trimmed by 1 base and V by 0 bases; bases with no gene match: 1. The CDR3 runs to 16 residues. Looked up from germline, CDR1 is SGDLS and CDR2 is YYNGEE. CDR3 DNA: TGTGCCAGCAGCGTAGTAGCGGGGGTGAACACCGGGGAGCTGTTTTTT. Translation: CASSVVAGVNTGELFF.

The gene calls are TRBV7-2 and TRBJ2-2, with 10 nucleotides matching TRBD2. The V segment lost 5 bases and the J segment 6 bases; nucleotides outside the gene matches: 9. The V gene's germline CDR1 is SGHTA and CDR2 FQGNSA. CDR3 size: 16 residues. CDR3: CASSIGLAEGAGELFF. In DNA, the CDR3 is TGTGCCAGCAGCATAGGACTAGCGGAGGGGGCCGGGGAGCTGTTTTTT. The whole variable domain, filled in from reference TRBV7-2 and TRBJ2-2, reads GAGVSQSPSNKVTEKGKDVELRCDPISGHTALYWYRQSLGQGLEFLIYFQGNSAPDKSGLPSDRFSAERTGGSVSTLTIQRTQQEDSAVYLCASSIGLAEGAGELFFGEGSRLTVL.

The chain uses TRBV29-1 and TRBJ2-5; 7 bases fit TRBD2. CDR3 length equals 13 residues. Germline CDR1 reads SQVTM; CDR2 reads ANQGSEA. The V gene end was trimmed by 4 bases and the J gene end by 5 bases; junction bases not matched to a gene: 7. CDR3 sequence: CSVVGGSRETQYF. DNA for the CDR3: TGCAGCGTTGTGGGGGGGAGTCGGGAGACCCAGTACTTC.

The chain carries TRBV7-9 and TRBJ2-7, with a possible D match to TRBD1 (6 bases). CDR3 length: 14 residues. Germline assignment: CDR1 SEHNR and CDR2 FQNEAQ (reference sequence). Trimming removed 4 bases at V and 6 bases at J, with 16 bases between. CDR3 region: CASSSTGQFGEQYF. The CDR3 DNA reads TGTGCCAGCAGCTCCACAGGGCAATTCGGCGAGCAGTACTTC.

The chain links TRBV7-8 to TRBJ1-2; TRBD1 aligns across 7 bases. The germline V gene has CDR1 SGHVS and CDR2 FQNEAQ. The CDR3 is made up of 14 amino acids. The J segment lost 0 bases and the V segment lost 5 bases, leaving 3 bases of the junction unmatched. CDR3 bases: TGTGCCAGCAGCCCCGGGACAGCTAACTATGGCTACACCTTC. Protein: CASSPGTANYGYTF.

V usage is TRBV7-2 and J usage is TRBJ2-3; D unclear. The V gene lost 4 bases and the J gene lost 2 bases, with 7 bases spanning the gap. The CDR3 covers 13 residues. In germline, CDR1 is SGHTA, CDR2 FQGNSA. Here the CDR3 DNA reads TGTGCCAGCAGCTCCCTCCCCACAGATACGCAGTATTTT. This codes for CASSSLPTDTQYF.

The V call is TRBV11-2, the J call TRBJ1-2; D ambiguous. Germline values: CDR1 SGHAT, CDR2 FQNNGV. The CDR3 covers 16 residues. V was shortened by 5 bases and J by 4 bases, with 20 bases between the two germline ends. The CDR3 coding sequence is TGTGCCAGCAGCCCCATAATAGACCACAGCTCCTATGGCTACACCTTC. Its translation: CASSPIIDHSSYGYTF.

This chain joins TRBV5-1 and TRBJ2-1; no clear D. CDR3 length equals 14 residues. Germline lookup yields CDR1 SGHRS and CDR2 YFSETQ. The V gene lost 7 bases and the J gene lost 0 bases, with 11 bases spanning the gap. The CDR3 protein is CASGVGSSYNEQFF. As DNA, the CDR3 is TGCGCCAGCGGGGTGGGTAGCTCCTACAATGAGCAGTTCTTC.

The count of this clone is one. The rearrangement uses TRBV18 and TRBJ1-1, with D perhaps matching TRBD1 (5 bases). The V end was cut by 4 bases, the J end by 6 bases, with 12 bases between. CDR1 and CDR2 (germline): KGHSH, LQKENI. The CDR3 contains 13 residues. The chain's CDR3 is CASSRGGTSEAFF. The CDR3 DNA follows: TGTGCCAGCTCACGGGGGGGGACGTCTGAAGCTTTCTTT. Full variable domain (remainder filled in from reference TRBV18 and TRBJ1-1): NAGVMQNPRHLVRRRGQEARLRCSPMKGHSHVYWYRQLPEEGLKFMVYLQKENIIDESGMPKERFSAEFPKEGPSILRIQQVVRGDSAAYFCASSRGGTSEAFFGQGTRLTVV.

The chain couples TRBV2 to TRBJ2-6, with TRBD1 matching over 7 bases. Germline CDR1 is SNHLY and CDR2 is FYNNEI. V was clipped by 7 bases and J by 3 bases; unmatched bases: 3. This CDR3 contains 14 residues. DNA of the CDR3: TGTGCCAGCACCAGGGGGAATGGGGCCAACGTCCTGACTTTC. Amino acids: CASTRGNGANVLTF. The full variable domain, with the rest looked up from reference TRBV2 and TRBJ2-6, is EPEVTQTPSHQVTQMGQEVILRCVPISNHLYFYWYRQILGQKVEFLVSFYNNEISEKSEIFDDQFSVERPDGSNFTLKIRSTKLEDSAMYFCASTRGNGANVLTFGAGSRLTVL.

Written as DNA, the CDR3 is TGTGCCAGCAGCTTAGCCTCGGGGGCGGAGACCCAGTACTTC. This codes for CASSLASGAETQYF. The chain is built from TRBV7-9 and TRBJ2-5; D might be TRBD1 or TRBD2, each matching 6 bases. Trimming shortened V by 0 bases and J by 5 bases, and 10 bases separated the two germline ends. There are 14 residues in the CDR3. From germline, CDR1 is SEHNR and CDR2 FQNEAQ (reference sequence).

The chain is built from TRBV6-6 and TRBJ2-7, with D maybe TRBD2 (6 bases). V lost 6 bases to trimming and J lost 4 bases, with 10 bases between them. The germline V gene has CDR1 MNHNY and CDR2 SVGAGI (reference sequence). This CDR3 spans 12 amino acids. The CDR3 spells CASSPGVYEQYF. CDR3 nucleotides: TGTGCCAGCAGCCCGGGGGTTTACGAGCAGTACTTC.

This chain links TRBV9 with TRBJ2-7; 9 positions agree with TRBD2. The germline CDR1 and CDR2 sequences are SGDLS and YYNGEE. V lost 4 bases to trimming and J lost 0 bases; unmatched junction nucleotides: 5. The CDR3 is 15 residues long. CDR3 bases: TGTGCCAGCAGCTCCGGGACTAGCAACTCCTACGAGCAGTACTTC. Translating gives CASSSGTSNSYEQYF. Full variable domain (outside the CDR3, taken from reference TRBV9 and TRBJ2-7): DSGVTQTPKHLITATGQRVTLRCSPRSGDLSVYWYQQSLDQGLQFLIQYYNGEERAKGNILERFSAQQFPDLHSELNLSSLELGDSALYFCASSSGTSNSYEQYFGPGTRLTVT.

The rearrangement links TRBV7-9 to TRBJ1-3; D is ambiguous. The germline V gene has CDR1 SEHNR and CDR2 FQNEAQ (reference sequence). Trimming pared 1 base from V and 0 bases from J, leaving 7 bases between. This CDR3 spans 15 amino acids. The CDR3 DNA sequence: TGTGCCAGCAGCTTAGTGGGTTTCTCTGGAAACACCATATATTTT. Protein product: CASSLVGFSGNTIYF.

The chain has TRBV11-3 and TRBJ2-5; D is unresolved. Trimming took 4 bases from V and 4 from J, leaving 19 bases between them. This CDR3 region has 16 residues. CDR1 and CDR2 from the germline V gene are SGHNT and YENEEA. The CDR3 loop is CASSSSSRGSGETQYF. In nucleotides, the CDR3 is TGTGCCAGCAGCTCCTCAAGTCGTGGGTCTGGAGAGACCCAGTACTTC.

This clone was observed a single time. This chain links TRBV14 with TRBJ1-2; 7 positions match TRBD1. Germline V gene lookup returns CDR1 SGHDN and CDR2 FVKESK. J lost 3 bases, V lost 3 bases, and 1 base had no gene match. There are 13 residues in the CDR3. The CDR3 region is CASSQGTDYGYTF. As DNA, the CDR3 is TGTGCCAGCAGCCAGGGGACAGACTATGGCTACACCTTC.

The chain recombines TRBV9 with TRBJ2-2; D ambiguous. The CDR3 loop spans 13 amino acids. Germline loops: CDR1 SGDLS, CDR2 YYNGEE. Between the trimmed V and J ends, which lost 1 base and 4 bases, there was a span of 5 bases. The CDR3 sequence: CASSVMPTGELFF. The CDR3, as DNA: TGTGCCAGCAGCGTAATGCCCACCGGGGAGCTGTTTTTT.

There are a few counts of this clone. The J gene is TRBJ1-1, the V gene TRBV30; D remains unclear. Germline loops: CDR1 GTSNPN, CDR2 SVGIG (reference sequence). This CDR3 contains 14 residues. Deletions cut 2 bases from V and 0 bases from J, with 10 bases between. The chain's CDR3 is CAWSKGQMNTEAFF. CDR3 bases: TGTGCCTGGAGTAAAGGGCAGATGAACACTGAAGCTTTCTTT.

V is TRBV19 and J is TRBJ2-1; 11 nucleotides align to TRBD2. The germline V gene encodes CDR1 LNHDA and CDR2 SQIVND (reference sequence). V lost 5 bases and J lost 5; bases outside the gene matches: 5. CDR3 length: 15 amino acids. The CDR3 sequence: CASSAGTSGNNEQFF. The CDR3 DNA is TGTGCCAGTAGTGCCGGGACTAGCGGCAACAATGAGCAGTTCTTC.

The chain combines TRBV11-2 with TRBJ2-3; TRBD2 matches 11 bases. V lost 5 bases and J lost 7; bases outside the gene matches: 17. The germline CDR1 and CDR2 sequences are SGHAT and FQNNGV. This CDR3 region has 18 residues. CDR3 nucleotide sequence: TGTGCCAGCAGCGCTAGGGTGACCTTAGCGGGAGGGCCATATACGCAGTATTTT. Protein product: CASSARVTLAGGPYTQYF.

CDR3 region: CASSKGRVSWANTEAFF. As DNA, the CDR3 is TGTGCCAGCAGCAAAGGGAGGGTTTCTTGGGCGAACACTGAAGCTTTCTTT. The chain uses TRBV21-1 and TRBJ1-1. TRBV21-1 corresponds to a pseudogene. The CDR3 covers 17 residues.

The chain couples TRBV9 to TRBJ2-3; 10 nucleotides agree with TRBD2. Germline CDR1 and CDR2: SGDLS and YYNGEE. The V segment lost 1 base and the J segment 7 bases; nucleotides outside the gene matches: 18. This CDR3 has 19 amino acids. The CDR3 bases are TGTGCCAGCAGCGTATTGATAAGGGGGCTAGCGGGAGTGATCTATACGCAGTATTTT. The encoded protein is CASSVLIRGLAGVIYTQYF.

The J gene is TRBJ1-2, the V gene TRBV5-4; TRBD1 matches 9 bases. CDR3 length equals 15 residues. Germline assignment: CDR1 SGHNT and CDR2 YYREEE (reference sequence). The V gene end was trimmed by 0 bases and the J gene end by 8 bases; junction bases not matched to a gene: 8. CDR3 protein: CASSLGGQGPRGYTF. CDR3 bases: TGTGCCAGCAGCTTGGGGGGACAGGGACCGCGAGGCTACACCTTC.

V and J are TRBV9 and TRBJ2-5, with D maybe TRBD2 (5 bases). V was trimmed by 4 bases and J by 1 base, leaving 14 bases between them. There are 15 residues in the CDR3. The germline V gene has CDR1 SGDLS and CDR2 YYNGEE. CDR3 bases: TGTGCCAGCAGCCCTTACACTAGGCCCCAAGAGACCCAGTACTTC. Its protein is CASSPYTRPQETQYF.

The V call is TRBV30, the J call TRBJ1-4; 8 bases are shared with TRBD1. The CDR3 sequence is 14 residues long. With 3 bases clipped from V and 7 bases from J, the junction kept 7 bases outside the gene matches. CDR1 is GTSNPN, CDR2 SVGIG, per germline (reference sequence). The CDR3 nucleotides read TGTGCCTGGAGAGGACAGGGTATGGGTGAAAAACTGTTTTTT. Translation: CAWRGQGMGEKLFF.

CDR3 residues: CASSQGSHNYGYTF. The CDR3 DNA is TGTGCCAGCAGCCAAGGTTCTCACAACTATGGCTACACCTTC. The gene calls are TRBV4-2 and TRBJ1-2, with D uncertain. Trimming pared 1 base from V and 2 bases from J, leaving 8 bases between. Per germline, CDR1 LGHNA and CDR2 YNFKEQ. The CDR3 totals 14 residues.

The CDR3 bases are TGTGCCAGCAGTTCGGGGGGGACTGAAGCTTTCTTT. Translated, it gives CASSSGGTEAFF. The V and J genes are TRBV7-9 and TRBJ1-1; the D gene is possibly TRBD1 (5 bases). The germline CDR1 and CDR2 sequences are SEHNR and FQNEAQ (reference sequence). V shed 6 bases and J shed 5 bases, with 10 bases lying between them. The CDR3 runs 12 residues.

This chain links TRBV2 with TRBJ2-5; D not resolved. Between the trimmed V and J ends, which lost 1 base and 5 bases, there was a span of 5 bases. Germline assignment: CDR1 SNHLY and CDR2 FYNNEI. The CDR3 is made up of 12 amino acids. This chain's CDR3 is CASSEGTETQYF. CDR3 nucleotide sequence: TGTGCCAGCAGTGAAGGAACGGAGACCCAGTACTTC.